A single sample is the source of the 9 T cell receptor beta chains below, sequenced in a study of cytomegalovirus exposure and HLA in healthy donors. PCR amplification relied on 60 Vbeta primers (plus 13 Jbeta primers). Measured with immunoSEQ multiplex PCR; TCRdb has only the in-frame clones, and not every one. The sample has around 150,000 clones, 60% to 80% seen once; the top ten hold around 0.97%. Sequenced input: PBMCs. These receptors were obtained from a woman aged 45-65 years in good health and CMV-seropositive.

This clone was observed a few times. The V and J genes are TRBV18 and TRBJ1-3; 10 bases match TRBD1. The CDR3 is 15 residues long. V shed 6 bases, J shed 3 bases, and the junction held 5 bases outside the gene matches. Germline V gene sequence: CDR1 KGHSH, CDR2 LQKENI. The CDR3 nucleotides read TGTGCCAGCTCCCAGACAGGGGGCAATGGAAACACCATATATTTT. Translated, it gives CASSQTGGNGNTIYF.

The CDR3: CATSSRGSNEKLFF. As DNA, the CDR3 is TGTGCCACCAGCAGTCGGGGTTCTAATGAAAAACTGTTTTTT. This chain uses TRBV15 with TRBJ1-4; no reliable D call. CDR3 length equals 14 residues. V lost 3 bases and J lost 3, with 8 bases in between. Germline CDR1 reads LNHNV; CDR2 reads YYDKDF (reference sequence).

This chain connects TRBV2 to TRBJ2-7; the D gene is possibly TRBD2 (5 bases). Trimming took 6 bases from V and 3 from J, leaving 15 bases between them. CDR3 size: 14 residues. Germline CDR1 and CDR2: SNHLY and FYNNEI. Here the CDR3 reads CASSNGNGGYEQYF. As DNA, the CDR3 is TGTGCCAGCAGCAACGGGAACGGAGGCTACGAGCAGTACTTC.

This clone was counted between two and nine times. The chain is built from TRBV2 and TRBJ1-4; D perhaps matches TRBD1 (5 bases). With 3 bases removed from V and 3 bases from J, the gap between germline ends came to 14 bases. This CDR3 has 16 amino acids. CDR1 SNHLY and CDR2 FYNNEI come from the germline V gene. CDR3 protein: CASSDLWGGANEKLFF. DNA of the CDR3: TGTGCCAGCAGTGACCTCTGGGGCGGGGCTAATGAAAAACTGTTTTTT.

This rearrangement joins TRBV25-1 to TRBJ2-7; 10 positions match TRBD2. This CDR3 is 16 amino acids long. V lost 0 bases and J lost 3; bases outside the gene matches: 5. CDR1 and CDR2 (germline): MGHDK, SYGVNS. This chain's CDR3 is CASSEYASSGSYEQYF. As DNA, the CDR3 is TGTGCCAGCAGTGAATACGCCTCTAGCGGGAGCTACGAGCAGTACTTC.

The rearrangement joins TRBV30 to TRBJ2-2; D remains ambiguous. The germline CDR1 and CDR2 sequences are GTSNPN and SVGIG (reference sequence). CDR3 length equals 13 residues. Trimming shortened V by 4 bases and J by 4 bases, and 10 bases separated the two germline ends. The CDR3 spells CAWNTFLTGELFF. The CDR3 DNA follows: TGTGCCTGGAACACCTTTCTCACCGGGGAGCTGTTTTTT.

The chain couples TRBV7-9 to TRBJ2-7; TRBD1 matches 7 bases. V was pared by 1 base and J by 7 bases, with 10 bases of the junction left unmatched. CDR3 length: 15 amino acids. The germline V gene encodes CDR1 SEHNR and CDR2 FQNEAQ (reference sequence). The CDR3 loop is CASSLGSGGVSEQYF. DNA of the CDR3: TGTGCCAGCAGCTTAGGGTCAGGGGGAGTGAGTGAGCAGTACTTC.

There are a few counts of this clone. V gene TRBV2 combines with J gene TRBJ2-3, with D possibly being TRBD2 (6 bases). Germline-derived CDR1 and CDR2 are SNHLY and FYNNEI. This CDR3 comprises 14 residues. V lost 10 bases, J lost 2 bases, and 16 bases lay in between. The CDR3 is CATSTSPNTDTQYF. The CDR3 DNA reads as TGTGCCACCTCCACTAGCCCTAACACAGATACGCAGTATTTT.

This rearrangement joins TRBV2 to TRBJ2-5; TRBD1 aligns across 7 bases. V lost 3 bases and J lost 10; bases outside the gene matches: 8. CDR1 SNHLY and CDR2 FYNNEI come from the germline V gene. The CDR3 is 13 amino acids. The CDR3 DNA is TGTGCCAGCAGTGATACGGGCAGGACAGGCCAGTACTTC. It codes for CASSDTGRTGQYF.